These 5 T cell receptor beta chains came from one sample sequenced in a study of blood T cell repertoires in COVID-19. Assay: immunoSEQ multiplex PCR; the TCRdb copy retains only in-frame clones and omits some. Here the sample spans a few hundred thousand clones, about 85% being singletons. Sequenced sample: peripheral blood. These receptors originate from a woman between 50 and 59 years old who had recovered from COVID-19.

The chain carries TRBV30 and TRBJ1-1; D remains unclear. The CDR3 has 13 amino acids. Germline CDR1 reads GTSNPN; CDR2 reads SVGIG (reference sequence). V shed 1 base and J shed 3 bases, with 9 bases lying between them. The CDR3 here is CAWSDPYYTEAFF. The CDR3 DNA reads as TGTGCCTGGAGTGATCCATACTACACTGAAGCTTTCTTT.

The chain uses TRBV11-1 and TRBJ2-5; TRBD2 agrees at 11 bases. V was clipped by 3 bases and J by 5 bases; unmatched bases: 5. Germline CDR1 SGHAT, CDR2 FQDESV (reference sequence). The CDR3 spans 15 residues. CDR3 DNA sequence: TGTGCCAGCAGCTTGACTAGCGGGGCCCGGGAGACCCAGTACTTC. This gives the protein CASSLTSGARETQYF.

This chain's CDR3 is CASSQDLMVCNPGAFF. CDR3 nucleotides: TGTGCCAGCAGCCAAGATCTAATGGTGTGTAATCCGGGAGCTTTCTTT. This chain connects TRBV3-1 (or the pseudogene TRBV3-2) to TRBJ1-1; D gene unclear. The CDR3 spans 16 residues. Germline V gene data show CDR1 as LGHDT and CDR2 as YNNKEL (reference sequence). V was cut by 0 bases and J by 10 bases, with 21 bases left in between.

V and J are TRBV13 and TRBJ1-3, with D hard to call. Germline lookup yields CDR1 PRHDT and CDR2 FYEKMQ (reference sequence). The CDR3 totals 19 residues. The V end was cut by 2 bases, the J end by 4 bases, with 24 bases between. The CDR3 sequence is CASSLMRGSTSSRGNTIYF. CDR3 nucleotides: TGTGCCAGCAGCTTAATGCGAGGGTCCACCTCTTCGAGGGGAAACACCATATATTTT. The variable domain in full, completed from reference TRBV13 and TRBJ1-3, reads AAGVIQSPRHLIKEKRETATLKCYPIPRHDTVYWYQQGPGQDPQFLISFYEKMQSDKGSIPDRFSAQQFSDYHSELNMSSLELGDSALYFCASSLMRGSTSSRGNTIYFGEGSWLTVV.

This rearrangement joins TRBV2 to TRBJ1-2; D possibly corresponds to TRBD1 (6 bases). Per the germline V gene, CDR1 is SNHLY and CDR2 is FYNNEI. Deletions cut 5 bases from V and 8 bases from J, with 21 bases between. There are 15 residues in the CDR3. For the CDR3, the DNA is TGTGCCAGCAGTTACACCGGGACAAATGCGTGGGGCTACACCTTC. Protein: CASSYTGTNAWGYTF.